The clone carrying this TCR beta chain was seen repeatedly, ten times or more. The antigen is unknown. MiXCR, run by TCRdb on the reads, gives a single entry per CDR3 protein. The sample includes 270,000 or so distinct CDR3 sequences, approximately 15% of them seen just once. Trimming took 0 bases from V and 6 from J; bases not matched to a gene: 3. There are 15 residues in the CDR3. Germline CDR1 and CDR2: MNHNY and SVGAGI (reference sequence). This specimen comes from a study of T cell repertoires in cytomegalovirus infection. For the study at large: An indication of both CMV infection and matching HLA type came from public TCR beta signatures.

Study-wide results and caveats: People with CMV and the relevant HLA were identified by cumulative public TCR beta family frequency. In two of eight donors, the top clonotype was HLA-C-restricted CMV-specific.

The sample comprised CD8+ T cells from PBMCs. The clonotype originates from a human donor in good health (CMV status not recorded). Some clones in this sample may be carry-over from other donors' samples. The V call is TRBV6-6, the J call TRBJ2-1; TRBD2 matches 9 bases. The CDR3 sequence is CASSYSISGGNEQFF. CDR3 nucleotides: TGTGCCAGCAGTTACTCGATTAGCGGGGGCAATGAGCAGTTCTTC.